The entry below gives a single TCR beta chain sequence along with its context. Only one count was recorded for this clone. Its antigen is still unknown. Base-call qualities are not available, and no considerably larger clone is one nucleotide away. The CDR3 covers 15 residues, taking in both the cysteine and the phenylalanine. Just the 45-base CDR3 DNA is kept, in frame starting at base 1. The V end gives up 3 bases and the J end 7 bases, leaving 5 bases in the junction not matched to a gene. CDR1 is given as LNHDA and CDR2 as SQIVND, both from the germline V gene (reference sequence). Library preparation used the immunoSEQ multiplex PCR assay. The table comes from immuneACCESS by way of TCRdb, which keeps in-frame sequences with V and J called. Part of the clones is missing from these tables; in studies checked, under half for an unresolved V gene and the rest for unknown reasons. The sample includes more than 90,000 clones, with roughly 86% observed a single time. The ten most abundant clones make up about 3.3% of the sample.

The data belong to a study of radiotherapy plus CTLA-4 blockade in lung cancer listed by TCRdb under 2018. Regarding the complete study: Objective responses were observed in 18% of enrolled patients, and disease control was achieved in 31%. Broader findings and caveats from the paper: After treatment with radiotherapy and ipilimumab, TCR clones that originated in tumors expanded in peripheral blood. Increased serum interferon-beta after radiation, together with early dynamic changes in blood T cell clones, were reported to be the strongest predictors of response.

The study tested focal radiation therapy combined with CTLA-4 blockade (ipilimumab) in patients with chemo-refractory metastatic non-small-cell lung cancer. This TCR derives from a human donor with non-small cell lung cancer that progressed on radiotherapy plus ipilimumab. Some clones in this sample may be carry-over from other donors' samples. Here the sequenced sample was peripheral blood, taken from a patient treated with radiotherapy plus ipilimumab. Recombination connected TRBV19 to TRBJ2-6; 8 nucleotides in the junction match TRBD1. The bases are TGTGCCAGTAGTATTCACAGGGGGGAAGCCAACGTCCTGACTTTC. This yields the protein CASSIHRGEANVLTF.